This is a list of T cell receptor beta chains from one sample in a study of T-cell memory formation after mild COVID-19. TCRdb reanalysed the 5' RACE reads using MiXCR and keeps one entry per CDR3 protein. Of approximately 150,000 distinct CDR3 sequences listed, around 13% are singletons. Sequenced: PBMCs or a T cell subset sorted from them (not recorded which). The receptors were gathered from a man younger than 35 who had mild COVID-19 (a few samples of this study predate the infection). Cell type and time point are not known. The CDR3 runs from the conserved cysteine through the conserved F or W. A D gene is named only where the DNA matches it firmly. For some rows the clone size is stated as once, few or many, or as a class when expanded; others skip it.

abundance: .; v_gene: TRBV20-1; d_gene: TRBD1; j_gene: TRBJ1-5; CDR3nt: TGCAGTGCTAATCGTGCCAGGGGGGGTAGAATGGGCAATCAGCCCCAGCATTTT; CDR3aa: CSANRARGGRMGNQPQHF
abundance: .; v_gene: TRBV10-3; d_gene: .; j_gene: TRBJ1-1; CDR3nt: TGTGCCACCGAAACCGGGAGGGACACTGAAGCTTTCTTT; CDR3aa: CATETGRDTEAFF
abundance: few; v_gene: TRBV7-2; d_gene: .; j_gene: TRBJ1-2; CDR3nt: TGTGCCAGCAGCTTAGCTTATTGGCGCCAGGGCGCTAACTATGGCTACACCTTC; CDR3aa: CASSLAYWRQGANYGYTF
abundance: .; v_gene: TRBV5-1; d_gene: .; j_gene: TRBJ2-3; CDR3nt: TGCGCCAGCAGCCTTGAGGGTCTAGCAGTCACAGATACGCAGTATTTT; CDR3aa: CASSLEGLAVTDTQYF
abundance: .; v_gene: TRBV4-3; d_gene: TRBD2; j_gene: TRBJ2-5; CDR3nt: TGCGCCAGCAGCCAAGAACTCGGGAGGGAAGAGACCCAGTACTTC; CDR3aa: CASSQELGREETQYF
abundance: .; v_gene: TRBV2; d_gene: .; j_gene: TRBJ2-1; CDR3nt: TGTGCCAGCAGTGAGGGGACGCCTCAGTTCTTC; CDR3aa: CASSEGTPQFF
abundance: .; v_gene: TRBV19; d_gene: .; j_gene: TRBJ2-5; CDR3nt: TGTGCCAGTAGTAGTCGGAGGGCTTCAGAGACCCAGTACTTC; CDR3aa: CASSSRRASETQYF
abundance: few; v_gene: TRBV7-9; d_gene: .; j_gene: TRBJ2-5; CDR3nt: TGTGCCATCGTGATCCAGATGAGAGCCTCAGATGAGCGGTACCAAGAGACCCAGTACTTC; CDR3aa: CAIVIQMRASDERYQETQYF
abundance: few; v_gene: TRBV6-5; d_gene: .; j_gene: TRBJ1-3; CDR3nt: TGTGCCAGCGCAGTTACCTTCGTTCCCGGAAACACCATATATTTT; CDR3aa: CASAVTFVPGNTIYF
abundance: .; v_gene: TRBV5-1; d_gene: TRBD1; j_gene: TRBJ1-1; CDR3nt: TGCGCCACCCAACCTCGACAGGGGGCGAACACTGAAGCTTTCTTT; CDR3aa: CATQPRQGANTEAFF
abundance: many; v_gene: TRBV7-2; d_gene: .; j_gene: TRBJ2-3; CDR3nt: TGTGCCAGCAGCTTAGAGGTCATCGGCGGCGCAGATACGCAGTATTTT; CDR3aa: CASSLEVIGGADTQYF
abundance: few; v_gene: TRBV2; d_gene: TRBD1; j_gene: TRBJ2-3; CDR3nt: TGTGCCAGCAGTGTACGGACAGGGGGCGGAGATACGCAGTATTTT; CDR3aa: CASSVRTGGGDTQYF
abundance: .; v_gene: TRBV7-6; d_gene: TRBD1; j_gene: TRBJ2-2; CDR3nt: TGTGCCAGCAGCCCGGGACAGGGGGTTCTCGGGGAGCTGTTTTTT; CDR3aa: CASSPGQGVLGELFF
abundance: .; v_gene: TRBV28; d_gene: .; j_gene: TRBJ1-1; CDR3nt: TGTGCCAGCAGACCCCCCGGAGAAGCTTTCTTT; CDR3aa: CASRPPGEAFF
abundance: .; v_gene: TRBV9; d_gene: TRBD2; j_gene: TRBJ2-4; CDR3nt: TGTGCCAGCAGCCTCGATCCCCTAGCGGGGAAAAACATTCAGTACTTC; CDR3aa: CASSLDPLAGKNIQYF
abundance: few; v_gene: TRBV4-2; d_gene: .; j_gene: TRBJ1-6; CDR3nt: TGTGCCAGCAGCCAACATATTGGGGATTCACCCCTCCACTTT; CDR3aa: CASSQHIGDSPLHF
abundance: .; v_gene: TRBV7-8; d_gene: TRBD1; j_gene: TRBJ1-2; CDR3nt: TGTGCCAGCAGCGGAAGGACAGGGGCTGGCTACACCTTC; CDR3aa: CASSGRTGAGYTF
abundance: .; v_gene: TRBV11-1; d_gene: TRBD2; j_gene: TRBJ2-1; CDR3nt: TGTGCCAGCAGACAGGGACTAGCGGGGGACGGATACAATGAGCAGTTCTTC; CDR3aa: CASRQGLAGDGYNEQFF
abundance: many; v_gene: TRBV6-2/TRBV6-3; d_gene: .; j_gene: TRBJ1-2; CDR3nt: TGTGCCAGCAGTTACACCGGACCCTATGGCTACACCTTC; CDR3aa: CASSYTGPYGYTF
abundance: few; v_gene: TRBV15; d_gene: TRBD1; j_gene: TRBJ1-2; CDR3nt: TGTGCCACCAGCAGAGAAGGACAGGAAGCCAACTATGGCTACACCTTC; CDR3aa: CATSREGQEANYGYTF
abundance: few; v_gene: TRBV5-1; d_gene: .; j_gene: TRBJ1-1; CDR3nt: TGCGCCAGCAGCCAGCCTGAGGGGGGAAACACTGAAGCTTTCTTT; CDR3aa: CASSQPEGGNTEAFF
abundance: many; v_gene: TRBV7-2; d_gene: .; j_gene: TRBJ1-5; CDR3nt: TGTGCCAGCAGCTTAAGGGTTCAGGAACAGCCCCAGCATTTT; CDR3aa: CASSLRVQEQPQHF
abundance: .; v_gene: TRBV7-9; d_gene: .; j_gene: TRBJ1-1; CDR3nt: TGTGCCAGCCCGTCATGCGGGATTGAAGCTTTCTTT; CDR3aa: CASPSCGIEAFF
abundance: few; v_gene: TRBV5-1; d_gene: .; j_gene: TRBJ2-3; CDR3nt: TGCGCCACACATAGCGGACCTAGCACAGATACGCAGTATTTT; CDR3aa: CATHSGPSTDTQYF
abundance: few; v_gene: TRBV4-3; d_gene: .; j_gene: TRBJ1-5; CDR3nt: TGCGCCAGCAGCCTCAGACGGGAGTCTCAGCCCCAGCATTTT; CDR3aa: CASSLRRESQPQHF
abundance: few; v_gene: TRBV6-5; d_gene: .; j_gene: TRBJ1-1; CDR3nt: TGTGCCAGCAGAAACACACTCCCAATGAACACTGAAGCTTTCTTT; CDR3aa: CASRNTLPMNTEAFF
abundance: .; v_gene: TRBV6-2/TRBV6-3; d_gene: TRBD2; j_gene: TRBJ2-7; CDR3nt: TGTGCCAGCACCAGCGGGGAATACGAGCAGTACTTC; CDR3aa: CASTSGEYEQYF
abundance: .; v_gene: TRBV5-5; d_gene: TRBD1; j_gene: TRBJ2-1; CDR3nt: TGTGCCAGCAGCTATAACAGGGGGGCCCTCGACAATGAGCAGTTCTTC; CDR3aa: CASSYNRGALDNEQFF
abundance: .; v_gene: TRBV28; d_gene: TRBD1; j_gene: TRBJ2-7; CDR3nt: TGTGCCAGCAGTACAGGACAGGGTCCCTACGAGCAGTACTTC; CDR3aa: CASSTGQGPYEQYF
abundance: few; v_gene: TRBV12-3/TRBV12-4; d_gene: TRBD1; j_gene: TRBJ2-7; CDR3nt: TGTGCCAGCAGTATCCGGGACAGGGGATACGAGCAGTACTTC; CDR3aa: CASSIRDRGYEQYF
abundance: .; v_gene: TRBV7-2; d_gene: .; j_gene: TRBJ1-3; CDR3nt: TGTGCCAGCGGGGTCGGAGCTGGAAACACCATATATTTT; CDR3aa: CASGVGAGNTIYF
abundance: few; v_gene: TRBV29-1; d_gene: TRBD1; j_gene: TRBJ1-4; CDR3nt: TGCAGCGTCAACTACTGGGACAGGGGATCGGAAAAACTGTTTTTT; CDR3aa: CSVNYWDRGSEKLFF
abundance: few; v_gene: TRBV24-1; d_gene: .; j_gene: TRBJ2-1; CDR3nt: TGTGCCACCAGTGATTCGAGGAGACGCAATGAGCAGTTCTTC; CDR3aa: CATSDSRRRNEQFF
abundance: .; v_gene: TRBV6-2/TRBV6-3; d_gene: .; j_gene: TRBJ2-7; CDR3nt: TGTGCCAGCAGCATCGACGGATTCTCCTACGAGCAGTACTTC; CDR3aa: CASSIDGFSYEQYF
abundance: many; v_gene: TRBV5-1; d_gene: .; j_gene: TRBJ2-5; CDR3nt: TGCGCCAGCACCCAGACAGGTTTACAAGAGACCCAGTACTTC; CDR3aa: CASTQTGLQETQYF
abundance: few; v_gene: TRBV5-6; d_gene: .; j_gene: TRBJ1-4; CDR3nt: TGTGCCAGCAGCTCGACTATCGCGGGCGGCGAAAAACTGTTTTTT; CDR3aa: CASSSTIAGGEKLFF
abundance: .; v_gene: TRBV30; d_gene: .; j_gene: TRBJ1-1; CDR3nt: TGTGCCTGGAGGTCAACAAGGGCTGAAGCTTTCTTT; CDR3aa: CAWRSTRAEAFF
abundance: many; v_gene: TRBV4-1; d_gene: TRBD2; j_gene: TRBJ2-3; CDR3nt: TGCGCCAGCAGCCAAGATTGGACTAGCGGTGGCACAGATACGCAGTATTTT; CDR3aa: CASSQDWTSGGTDTQYF
abundance: few; v_gene: TRBV3-1; d_gene: .; j_gene: TRBJ2-7; CDR3nt: TGTGCCAGCAGCCGGGCGGGTAGTACCTACGAGCAGTACTTC; CDR3aa: CASSRAGSTYEQYF
abundance: few; v_gene: TRBV7-2; d_gene: TRBD1; j_gene: TRBJ1-6; CDR3nt: TGTGCCAGCAGCTTAGGGGTTACAGGGGACTCGTCACCCCTCCACTTT; CDR3aa: CASSLGVTGDSSPLHF
abundance: .; v_gene: TRBV5-1; d_gene: .; j_gene: TRBJ1-4; CDR3nt: TGCGCCAGCAGCTTCGGCGAGAAAGGTGAAAAACTGTTTTTT; CDR3aa: CASSFGEKGEKLFF
abundance: .; v_gene: TRBV7-9; d_gene: TRBD1; j_gene: TRBJ2-3; CDR3nt: TGTGCCAGCAGCCCCCCCAGGACAGGGTGGGATACGCAGTATTTT; CDR3aa: CASSPPRTGWDTQYF
abundance: few; v_gene: TRBV11-2; d_gene: .; j_gene: TRBJ1-5; CDR3nt: TGTGCCAGCAGCTTAATCGGGTACAATCAGCCCCAGCATTTT; CDR3aa: CASSLIGYNQPQHF
abundance: .; v_gene: TRBV15; d_gene: TRBD2; j_gene: TRBJ2-2; CDR3nt: TGTGCCACCTTGCCGACTAGCGGGGGGGCCCTCACCGGGGAGCTGTTTTTT; CDR3aa: CATLPTSGGALTGELFF
abundance: .; v_gene: TRBV5-1; d_gene: TRBD1; j_gene: TRBJ1-2; CDR3nt: TGCGCCAGCAGATTACAGGGGTCCGATGGCTACACCTTC; CDR3aa: CASRLQGSDGYTF
abundance: few; v_gene: TRBV4-2; d_gene: TRBD2; j_gene: TRBJ2-7; CDR3nt: TGTGCCAGCAGCCAAGTGAGTAGCGGGGCCGCCTACGAGCAGTACTTC; CDR3aa: CASSQVSSGAAYEQYF
abundance: .; v_gene: TRBV7-2; d_gene: .; j_gene: TRBJ2-2; CDR3nt: TGTGCCAGCAGCTTTATCACAGGGTCGGTGGCCGGGGAGCTGTTTTTT; CDR3aa: CASSFITGSVAGELFF
abundance: .; v_gene: TRBV3-1; d_gene: TRBD2; j_gene: TRBJ2-1; CDR3nt: TGTGCCAGCAGCCCACGAGGAGGAACTAGCGGGGGTCGGGAGCAGTTCTTC; CDR3aa: CASSPRGGTSGGREQFF
abundance: .; v_gene: TRBV19; d_gene: .; j_gene: TRBJ1-1; CDR3nt: TGTGCCAGTAGTGGGTCGGACGGGATGAACACTGAAGCTTTCTTT; CDR3aa: CASSGSDGMNTEAFF
abundance: few; v_gene: TRBV4-2; d_gene: .; j_gene: TRBJ1-1; CDR3nt: TGTGCCAGCAGCCAAGATGGAGGCAGCCACACTGAAGCTTTCTTT; CDR3aa: CASSQDGGSHTEAFF
abundance: few; v_gene: TRBV20-1; d_gene: .; j_gene: TRBJ1-2; CDR3nt: TGCAGTTCCTCTAGAGGTGGGACGCTCTCCTTC; CDR3aa: CSSSRGGTLSF
abundance: many; v_gene: TRBV5-1; d_gene: .; j_gene: TRBJ2-3; CDR3nt: TGCGCCAGCAGCTTGGGGGACACAGATACGCAGTATTTT; CDR3aa: CASSLGDTDTQYF
abundance: .; v_gene: TRBV12-3/TRBV12-4; d_gene: .; j_gene: TRBJ1-2; CDR3nt: TGTGCCAGCAGTCGCGGGACGGGGGCAACTTCGCCGCGGGGCTACACCTTC; CDR3aa: CASSRGTGATSPRGYTF
abundance: .; v_gene: TRBV5-1; d_gene: .; j_gene: TRBJ1-1; CDR3nt: TGCGCCAGCAGAAACCGGCAGGGTTGGATTAACACTGAAGCTTTCTTT; CDR3aa: CASRNRQGWINTEAFF